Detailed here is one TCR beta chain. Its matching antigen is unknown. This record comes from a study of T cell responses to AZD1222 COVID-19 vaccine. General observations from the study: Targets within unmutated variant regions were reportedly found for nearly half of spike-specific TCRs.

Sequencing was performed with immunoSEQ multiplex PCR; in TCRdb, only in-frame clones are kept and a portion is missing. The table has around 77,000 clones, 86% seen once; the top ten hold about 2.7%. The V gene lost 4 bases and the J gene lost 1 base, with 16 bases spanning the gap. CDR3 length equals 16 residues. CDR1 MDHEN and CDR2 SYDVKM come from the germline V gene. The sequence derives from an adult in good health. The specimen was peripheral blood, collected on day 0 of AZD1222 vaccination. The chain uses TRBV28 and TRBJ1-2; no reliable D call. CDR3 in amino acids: CASSSPGSTHNYGYTF. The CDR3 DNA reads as TGTGCCAGCAGTTCCCCGGGAAGTACGCATAACTATGGCTACACCTTC.